The next 26 T cell receptor beta chains were all read from a single sample in a study of blood T cell repertoires in COVID-19. Repertoires were generated with immunoSEQ multiplex PCR, while TCRdb's copy carries only in-frame clones and drops some. The profile shows 140,000 to 150,000 clones, about four fifths of them singletons. Sequencing used peripheral blood. The origin of the receptors is a man aged 65 to 85 who had recovered from COVID-19.

This clone has a count of ten or more. The chain joins TRBV27 to TRBJ2-3, with TRBD1 matching over 7 bases. CDR3 length: 17 amino acids. The germline gives CDR1 MNHEY, CDR2 SMNVEV (reference sequence). The J segment lost 0 bases and the V segment lost 6 bases, leaving 12 bases of the junction unmatched. The CDR3 sequence is CASREMATGHSTDTQYF. In DNA form, the CDR3 reads TGTGCCAGCAGGGAGATGGCGACAGGGCATAGCACAGATACGCAGTATTTT.

The CDR3 DNA is TGTGCCATCAGGCGGGTAGGAGAAGCAAATGAGCAGTTCTTC. Protein sequence: CAIRRVGEANEQFF. The chain couples TRBV10-3 to TRBJ2-1, with TRBD2 as a possible D gene (5 bases). Germline V gives CDR1 ENHRY, CDR2 SYGVKD. V was trimmed by 6 bases and J by 7 bases, leaving 16 bases between them. The CDR3 spans 14 residues.

The J gene is TRBJ2-1, the V gene TRBV5-1, with 10 bases fitting TRBD2. The junction had 17 bases not matched to a gene; V was cut back by 4 bases and J by 7 bases. The CDR3 totals 18 residues. Germline V gene sequence: CDR1 SGHRS, CDR2 YFSETQ. The CDR3 nucleotides are TGCGCCAGCAGCCCCCGGTTCACCCTAGCGGGAGTGGGGAATGAGCAGTTCTTC. Protein product: CASSPRFTLAGVGNEQFF.

This clone appeared a single time. The chain uses TRBV6-2 or TRBV6-3 and TRBJ2-3, with 10 bases matching TRBD2. CDR1 is MNHEY and CDR2 is SVGEGT in the germline V gene. The trim removed 4 bases at V and 4 bases at J, leaving 5 bases unmatched. There are 15 residues in the CDR3. CDR3 sequence reads: CASSSLAGVPDTQYF. Written as DNA, the CDR3 is TGTGCCAGCAGTTCGCTAGCGGGAGTCCCAGATACGCAGTATTTT.

In this sample, this clone turned up once. The genes are TRBV18 and TRBJ2-2; 11 bases map to TRBD2. Looked up from germline, CDR1 is KGHSH and CDR2 is LQKENI. The CDR3 is 15 amino acids. V dropped 3 bases and J dropped 5; count of bases not matched to a gene: 2. CDR3 region: CASSPASGRTGELFF. Written as DNA, the CDR3 is TGTGCCAGCTCACCGGCTAGCGGGAGGACCGGGGAGCTGTTTTTT. Drawing the rest from reference TRBV18 and TRBJ2-2, the complete variable domain is NAGVMQNPRHLVRRRGQEARLRCSPMKGHSHVYWYRQLPEEGLKFMVYLQKENIIDESGMPKERFSAEFPKEGPSILRIQQVVRGDSAAYFCASSPASGRTGELFFGEGSRLTVL.

The rearrangement uses TRBV11-2 and TRBJ2-5; D uncertain. The length of the CDR3 is 15 residues. V lost 5 bases and J 5 bases, leaving 18 bases between the germline ends. In germline, CDR1 is SGHAT, CDR2 FQNNGV. CDR3 sequence: CASSGLGGHGETQYF. The CDR3 nucleotides read TGTGCCAGCAGCGGTCTGGGTGGGCACGGCGAGACCCAGTACTTC.

This rearrangement joins TRBV6-6 to TRBJ2-7, with TRBD1 identical over 8 bases. This CDR3 has 13 amino acids. With 4 bases clipped from V and 2 bases from J, the junction kept 1 base outside the gene matches. The germline V gene has CDR1 MNHNY and CDR2 SVGAGI (reference sequence). CDR3: CASSSQGAYEQYF. CDR3 sequence (DNA): TGTGCCAGCAGTTCACAGGGGGCCTACGAGCAGTACTTC.

V is TRBV7-2 and J is TRBJ2-7; 8 bases are shared with TRBD1. Losses at the gene ends were 3 bases for V and 5 bases for J; bases not matched to a gene: 6. Looked up from germline, CDR1 is SGHTA and CDR2 is FQGNSA. The CDR3 runs 14 residues. CDR3 protein: CASSLTGVPDEQYF. In nucleotides, the CDR3 is TGTGCCAGCAGCTTGACAGGGGTCCCAGACGAGCAGTACTTC. Together with reference TRBV7-2 and TRBJ2-7, the CDR3 gives the full variable domain: GAGVSQSPSNKVTEKGKDVELRCDPISGHTALYWYRQSLGQGLEFLIYFQGNSAPDKSGLPSDRFSAERTGGSVSTLTIQRTQQEDSAVYLCASSLTGVPDEQYFGPGTRLTVT.

The V and J genes are TRBV11-2 and TRBJ2-3, with 9 nucleotides matching TRBD2. The length of the CDR3 is 15 residues. CDR1 SGHAT and CDR2 FQNNGV come from the germline V gene. V shed 10 bases, J shed 4 bases, and the junction held 12 bases outside the gene matches. In DNA form, the CDR3 reads TGTGCCACCGCCTTATTAGCGGGAGTCTCAGATACGCAGTATTTT. Protein product: CATALLAGVSDTQYF.

V and J are TRBV25-1 and TRBJ2-7; D perhaps matches TRBD1 (6 bases). The length of the CDR3 is 14 residues. CDR1 is MGHDK, CDR2 SYGVNS, per germline. The V gene lost 3 bases and the J gene lost 2 bases, with 11 bases spanning the gap. CDR3 in amino acids: CASSDPTGAYEQYF. The CDR3 DNA sequence: TGTGCCAGCAGTGACCCGACAGGAGCCTACGAGCAGTACTTC.

The genes are TRBV2 and TRBJ2-1, with 9 bases fitting TRBD2. V gave up 5 bases and J gave up 0 bases; unmatched junction bases: 5. This CDR3 is 16 amino acids long. Germline V gene sequence: CDR1 SNHLY, CDR2 FYNNEI. CDR3 DNA sequence: TGTGCCAGCAGTTTTGGCGGGAGGGGCTCCTACAATGAGCAGTTCTTC. It yields the protein CASSFGGRGSYNEQFF.

This clone occurred many times. The V call is TRBV10-3, the J call TRBJ1-1; 7 bases map to TRBD1. After removal of 10 bases from V and 1 base from J, the junction contained 6 bases not matched to a gene. The CDR3 extends over 13 amino acids. The V gene's germline CDR1 is ENHRY and CDR2 SYGVKD. CDR3 coding DNA: TGTGCCACGGGACAGTTGGAGAACACTGAAGCTTTCTTT. Encoded protein: CATGQLENTEAFF.

The V gene is TRBV21-1, the J gene TRBJ1-5; no check of the table's D call, TRBD1, against the DNA was made. TRBV21-1 is a documented pseudogene. This CDR3 has 17 residues. The CDR3 is CASRGPGTGGEDQPQHF. CDR3 DNA sequence: TGTGCCAGCAGGGGTCCCGGGACAGGGGGCGAGGATCAGCCCCAGCATTTT.

In DNA, the CDR3 is TGTGCCAGCAGCTTAGAGGGGGCAGGTGGCTACACCTTC. Translated: CASSLEGAGGYTF. V and J are TRBV7-9 and TRBJ1-2, with TRBD1 matching over 7 bases. J lost 7 bases, V lost 1 base, and 3 bases had no gene match. The length of the CDR3 is 13 residues. Germline lookup yields CDR1 SEHNR and CDR2 FQNEAQ (reference sequence). Supplemented by reference TRBV7-9 and TRBJ1-2, the full variable domain reads DTGVSQNPRHKITKRGQNVTFRCDPISEHNRLYWYRQTLGQGPEFLTYFQNEAQLEKSRLLSDRFSAERPKGSFSTLEIQRTEQGDSAMYLCASSLEGAGGYTFGSGTRLTVV.

The chain combines TRBV10-3 with TRBJ1-2; D not resolved. The V end lost 3 bases, the J end lost 2 bases, and 16 bases lay between the germline ends. Looked up from germline, CDR1 is ENHRY and CDR2 is SYGVKD. CDR3 size: 16 residues. CDR3 protein: CAISDFTPQYNYGYTF. The CDR3 DNA reads TGTGCCATCAGTGATTTTACACCCCAGTACAACTATGGCTACACCTTC.

The rearrangement joins TRBV29-1 to TRBJ2-7; D might be TRBD2 (5 bases). Germline loops: CDR1 SQVTM, CDR2 ANQGSEA. The CDR3 has 12 amino acids. With 4 bases removed from V and 7 bases from J, the gap between germline ends came to 14 bases. In nucleotides, the CDR3 is TGCAGCGTTGTGGTATCCGGGGTGGAGCAGTACTTC. Protein: CSVVVSGVEQYF.

The CDR3 spells CASSQDLASGEGNSYNEQFF. CDR3 nucleotides: TGTGCCAGCAGCCAAGATCTGGCTAGCGGGGAGGGTAACTCCTACAATGAGCAGTTCTTC. The chain employs TRBV3-1 (or the pseudogene TRBV3-2) and TRBJ2-1, with 9 bases aligning to TRBD2. Losses at the gene ends were 0 bases for V and 0 bases for J; bases not matched to a gene: 12. From germline, CDR1 is LGHDT and CDR2 YNNKEL (reference sequence). CDR3 size: 20 residues.

V and J are TRBV11-2 and TRBJ2-3; 8 bases align to TRBD2. V gave up 1 base and J gave up 2 bases; unmatched junction bases: 8. Germline CDR1 reads SGHAT; CDR2 reads FQNNGV. The CDR3 contains 17 residues. As DNA, the CDR3 is TGTGCCAGCAGCTTAGGGGAAGCGGGAGTACCCACAGATACGCAGTATTTT. Protein sequence: CASSLGEAGVPTDTQYF.

The chain links TRBV7-9 to TRBJ2-1; 10 bases fit TRBD1. The CDR3 has 14 amino acids. The germline V gene has CDR1 SEHNR and CDR2 FQNEAQ (reference sequence). Unmatched junction bases numbered 4, after V lost 7 bases and J lost 4 bases. The CDR3 DNA reads as TGTGCCAGCACCGACAGGGGGCTGTACAATGAGCAGTTCTTC. Amino acids: CASTDRGLYNEQFF.

This clone was observed a handful of times. In DNA form, the CDR3 reads TGCGCCAGCAGCTTGGATTCCCTCACGAGGGCTGGCTACACCTTC. Amino acids: CASSLDSLTRAGYTF. V is TRBV5-1 and J is TRBJ1-2, with D hard to call. This CDR3 has 15 amino acids. The ends were cut back, 0 bases at V and 7 bases at J, with 16 bases in the middle. Germline assignment: CDR1 SGHRS and CDR2 YFSETQ. Full variable domain (rest looked up from reference TRBV5-1 and TRBJ1-2): KAGVTQTPRYLIKTRGQQVTLSCSPISGHRSVSWYQQTPGQGLQFLFEYFSETQRNKGNFPGRFSGRQFSNSRSEMNVSTLELGDSALYLCASSLDSLTRAGYTFGSGTRLTVV.

The chain recombines TRBV7-2 with TRBJ2-3, with 7 bases fitting TRBD2. The CDR3 covers 14 residues. The V segment lost 5 bases and the J segment 4 bases; nucleotides outside the gene matches: 6. CDR1 and CDR2 (germline): SGHTA, FQGNSA. CDR3 protein: CASSPRAGADTQYF. The CDR3 bases are TGTGCCAGCAGCCCGCGGGCGGGGGCAGATACGCAGTATTTT.

This sequence joins TRBV6-5 and TRBJ2-7; 8 bases align to TRBD1. V trimming: 6 bases; J trimming: 3 bases; junction bases outside the gene matches: 4. From germline, CDR1 is MNHEY and CDR2 SVGAGI. The CDR3 totals 13 residues. CDR3 amino acids: CASRRTGRYEQYF. CDR3 in DNA: TGTGCCAGCAGGAGGACAGGGCGCTACGAGCAGTACTTC.

This clone was observed a handful of times. The same CDR3 can be traced to other DNA sequences in this sample. The CDR3 nucleotides read TGCAGTGCTAGTCGGGGGAATGAGCAGTTCTTC. Translation: CSASRGNEQFF. The chain has TRBV20-1 and TRBJ2-1; D possibly corresponds to TRBD2 (6 bases). Looked up from germline, CDR1 is DFQATT and CDR2 is SNEGSKA (reference sequence). There are 11 residues in the CDR3. Trimming pared 3 bases from V and 7 bases from J, leaving 7 bases between.

V usage is TRBV15 and J usage is TRBJ2-6, with 7 bases aligning to TRBD2. CDR1 and CDR2 (germline): LNHNV, YYDKDF (reference sequence). This CDR3 is 16 amino acids long. Losses at the gene ends were 6 bases for V and 0 bases for J; bases not matched to a gene: 5. DNA of the CDR3: TGTGCCACCAGTAACCGACTAGCCTCTGGGGCCAACGTCCTGACTTTC. It specifies CATSNRLASGANVLTF.

This chain links TRBV4-1 with TRBJ2-3, with 7 bases that match TRBD1. The germline gives CDR1 MGHRA, CDR2 YSYEKL. The CDR3 runs 14 residues. Trimming took 6 bases from V and 7 from J; bases not matched to a gene: 10. The CDR3 nucleotides read TGCGCCAGCAGACCGACAGGGACAATGTATACGCAGTATTTT. Encoded protein: CASRPTGTMYTQYF.

This chain joins TRBV7-9 and TRBJ1-4; 7 bases align to TRBD1. This CDR3 region has 14 residues. CDR1 and CDR2 from the germline V gene are SEHNR and FQNEAQ (reference sequence). Trimming removed 7 bases from V and 2 bases from J; junction bases left unmatched: 4. This CDR3 is CASMTGTTNEKLFF. The CDR3 DNA reads TGTGCCAGCATGACAGGGACTACTAATGAAAAACTGTTTTTT.